This T cell receptor beta chain was identified in a study of T cells in Graves' hyperthyroidism and ophthalmopathy. Whole-study context: Peripheral blood draws took place at initial diagnosis, ahead of any treatment. Notes on the study in general: Model output signaled ophthalmopathy a median about seven months ahead of onset.

V gave up 7 bases and J gave up 7 bases; unmatched junction bases: 7. The CDR3 extends over 15 amino acids. The germline CDR1 and CDR2 sequences are LGHDT and YNNKEL (reference sequence). Aged 18 to 65, the patients had hyperthyroidism that was newly diagnosed and had lasted under 2 months. Initially, at the first diagnosis of hyperthyroidism and before any ophthalmopathy symptoms, blood was sampled. The CDR3 regions of TCR beta were amplified from RNA transcripts. HTBI primers drove first-round RT-PCR of the TCR CDR3. MiXCR, applied by TCRdb to the multiplex PCR reads, yields one record per CDR3 protein. The table records around 700,000 distinct CDR3 sequences, around 20% of them present only once. To note about this clonotype: Its antigen is unidentified.

The sequencing input was blood. The chain employs TRBV3-1 and TRBJ2-1; TRBD2 aligns across 13 bases. This clonotype was obtained from a woman between 45 and 60 years old with Graves' hyperthyroidism that later progressed to Graves' ophthalmopathy. The CDR3 coding sequence is TGTGCCAGCACTCAACTAGCGGGAGGGAGGAATGAGCAGTTCTTC. It is translated as CASTQLAGGRNEQFF.